This section outlines one T cell receptor beta chain sequence together with its context. Its antigen is unknown. Per-nucleotide qualities are absent, and no much larger clonotype sits a single base away. Whole blood was collected in K2EDTA tubes by collaborating institutions according to the institutions' own protocols. For TCRbeta analysis, collaborators shipped samples in one of three forms: frozen whole blood, isolated PBMCs, or DNA extracted from either of those sample types. From the germline V gene (reference sequence), CDR1 is DFQATT and CDR2 is SNEGSKA. Trimming costs V 0 bases and J 6 bases, and their ends lie 6 bases apart. The CDR3 measures 11 amino acids from cysteine to phenylalanine. The sequence is cut down to CDR3 DNA, 33 bases in frame from base 1. This sample stems from a study of blood T cell repertoires in COVID-19 (dated by TCRdb to about 2020). Regarding the study in general: Collaborator samples came from the United States, Italy and Spain and covered acute and convalescent phases of COVID-19. The prospective study material was composed of cDNA or gDNA derived from T cells, B-cell-depleted T cells, or PBMCs. The dataset comprised deeply sampled blood TCRbeta repertoires from subjects exposed to, actively infected with, or recovered from COVID-19. The repertoires were made available in a free public database intended to serve as a resource for research on the immune response to SARS-CoV-2. Samples came from the ongoing ImmuneRACE study (first 160 participants) plus 1,254 subjects from 6 global collaborators. The sample metadata nearly always contained a de-identified subject ID, COVID-19 status, age in years and sex. Where HLA class I and class II types were available, the types were taken from metadata supplied by the sample provider, not from assay-based typing. What the authors observed across the whole study: The quantity of clinical and demographic metadata differed by source and by participant and was supplied without curation.

The immunoSEQ Assay, a bias-controlled multiplex PCR, was used to amplify TCRbeta CDR3 regions from genomic DNA. As for how the authors treated the data: Within the assay, amplification of reference gene primers was used to estimate how many nucleated cells each sample contained. Sequence reads were collapsed and filtered to measure the absolute abundance of every unique TCRbeta CDR3 rearrangement. For each sample, productive Simpson clonality was calculated by taking the square root of Simpson's diversity index across productive rearrangements. In its TCRdb copy, this immuneACCESS table keeps in-frame sequences only and misses some clones. Where compared with another copy, unresolved V genes explain less than half of these, and the others have no known cause. V, J and clone size derive from that table, while D and trimming were established from the DNA sequence. A total of around 230,000 clones appear in this sample, around 80% of them only once. 8.2% of the sample is taken by the ten largest.

The sample comprised peripheral blood. This TCR was recovered from a woman in her forties or fifties with acute or convalescent COVID-19. Here the chain combines TRBV20-1 and TRBJ2-7, with the D gene call left open. The DNA reads as follows: TGCAGTGCTAGAGACGGGTTCGAGCAGTACTTC. It is translated as CSARDGFEQYF.